The present T cell receptor beta chain was sequenced within a study of cytomegalovirus exposure and HLA in healthy donors. A multiplex PCR was run with 60 Vbeta primers and 13 Jbeta primers. Only in-frame clones appear in the TCRdb table, and some are missing; sequencing was by immunoSEQ multiplex PCR. The sample holds over 150,000 clones; around 79% are singletons and the top ten take around 2.5%. This clone was seen only once. What it binds is not known. The germline V gene encodes CDR1 SNHLY and CDR2 FYNNEI. This CDR3 is built from 14 residues. V shed 7 bases and J 2 bases; nucleotides not matched to a gene: 5. Study-wide findings and caveats: It was shown in a later analysis that HLA-associated TCR beta chains were more clonally expanded than other, equally common chains. Certain sequence variants were highly shared and formed a cluster, and this cluster was likely a sequencing artifact. For most subjects, TCR beta sequences were reported to predict HLA-A and HLA-B alleles with accuracy. DRB1 had the most TCR associations and HLA-C the fewest, a later analysis found, with rates varying by HLA locus.

The chain uses TRBV2 and TRBJ1-1, with TRBD1 matching over 9 bases. Sequenced sample: PBMCs. The receptor comes from a woman between 40 and 50 years old in good health and CMV-seropositive. CDR3 sequence (DNA): TGTGCCAGCATCTACAGGGGGCAAAACACTGAAGCTTTCTTT. It codes for CASIYRGQNTEAFF. The full variable domain, with the rest looked up from reference TRBV2 and TRBJ1-1, is EPEVTQTPSHQVTQMGQEVILRCVPISNHLYFYWYRQILGQKVEFLVSFYNNEISEKSEIFDDQFSVERPDGSNFTLKIRSTKLEDSAMYFCASIYRGQNTEAFFGQGTRLTVV.